This TCR beta chain comes out of a study of T-cell memory formation after mild COVID-19. Study-level background: TCR clusters mostly belonged to single donors.

TCRdb fed the 5' RACE reads into MiXCR, producing one record per CDR3 protein. The sample includes fewer than 250,000 distinct CDR3 sequences, 15% of them seen just once. Trimming took off 5 bases at V and 1 base at J, with 8 bases between the two ends. CDR3 size: 13 residues. The sequenced sample was PBMCs or a T cell subset sorted from them (not recorded which). The chain links TRBV12-3 or TRBV12-4 to TRBJ2-5; a possible D gene is TRBD2 (6 bases). The clonotype originates from an adult woman who had mild COVID-19 (a few samples of this study predate the infection). Cell type and time point are not known. Here the CDR3 DNA reads TGTGCCAGCAGTCGGGACTCCCAAGAGACCCAGTACTTC. Protein sequence: CASSRDSQETQYF.